The next 17 T cell receptor beta chains were all read from a single sample in a study of identical twins. TCRdb ran MiXCR on the 5' RACE reads and lists one entry per CDR3 protein. The profile shows around 1.7 million distinct CDR3 sequences, about 31% of them singletons. Sequencing used cord blood. All receptors derive from a newborn girl in good health.

The chain has TRBV9 and TRBJ2-5; no reliable D call. Trimming left V 0 bases short and J 11 bases short, with 14 bases between. The CDR3 consists of 13 residues. The V gene's germline CDR1 is SGDLS and CDR2 YYNGEE. The CDR3 loop is CASSVDWEGEQYF. DNA for the CDR3: TGTGCCAGCAGCGTAGATTGGGAAGGTGAGCAGTACTTC.

In this sample, this clonotype turned up a few times. This sequence joins TRBV12-3 or TRBV12-4 and TRBJ2-1, with 8 bases fitting TRBD1. CDR3 length equals 18 residues. J lost 4 bases, V lost 2 bases, and 13 bases had no gene match. Written as DNA, the CDR3 is TGTGCCAGCAGTTTATATATAACCCCGGGACAGGAGTACAATGAGCAGTTCTTC. Its translation is CASSLYITPGQEYNEQFF.

This chain connects TRBV20-1 to TRBJ2-7, with D tentatively TRBD1 or TRBD2 (5 bases each). The CDR3 is 13 residues long. Germline V gene lookup returns CDR1 DFQATT and CDR2 SNEGSKA (reference sequence). V was shortened by 8 bases and J by 0 bases, with 14 bases between the two germline ends. For the CDR3, the DNA is TGCAGTTCACAAACCGGGACCTCCTACGAGCAGTACTTC. This translates into CSSQTGTSYEQYF.

A few counts support this clonotype. The rearrangement uses TRBV27 and TRBJ2-1; possibly TRBD1 or TRBD2 for D (6 bases each). V gave up 2 bases and J gave up 6 bases, with 14 bases separating them. The CDR3 spans 15 residues. Germline loops: CDR1 MNHEY, CDR2 SMNVEV (reference sequence). The CDR3 coding sequence is TGTGCCAGCAGTTTAACCGGGAGAGGGGGCAATGAGCAGTTCTTC. Protein: CASSLTGRGGNEQFF.

The sample holds a few counts of this clonotype. This chain connects TRBV6-1 to TRBJ2-7; 7 bases are a match to TRBD1. V was clipped by 7 bases and J by 0 bases; unmatched bases: 6. This CDR3 spans 14 amino acids. Germline V gene data show CDR1 as MNHNS and CDR2 as SASEGT. CDR3 DNA sequence: TGTGCCAGCAAATTGACAGGGCTCTCCTACGAGCAGTACTTC. Amino acid sequence: CASKLTGLSYEQYF.

The rearrangement links TRBV18 to TRBJ2-1, with 8 bases aligning to TRBD1. The CDR3 is 16 amino acids. V shed 1 base, J shed 10 bases, and the junction held 12 bases outside the gene matches. Germline assignment: CDR1 KGHSH and CDR2 LQKENI. The CDR3 nucleotides read TGTGCCAGCTCACCACTGGGCGGGACAGGCTCCTACGAGCAGTTCTTC. Its translation is CASSPLGGTGSYEQFF.

V gene TRBV15 combines with J gene TRBJ1-3, with 7 positions matching TRBD1. The CDR3 is 14 residues long. CDR1 and CDR2 from the germline V gene are LNHNV and YYDKDF (reference sequence). J lost 11 bases, V lost 4 bases, and 11 bases had no gene match. CDR3 loop: CATSNRGWSDAIYF. CDR3 DNA sequence: TGTGCCACCAGCAACAGGGGATGGAGTGACGCCATATATTTT. Full variable domain (missing parts from reference TRBV15 and TRBJ1-3): DAMVIQNPRYQVTQFGKPVTLSCSQTLNHNVMYWYQQKSSQAPKLLFHYYDKDFNNEADTPDNFQSRRPNTSFCFLDIRSPGLGDTAMYLCATSNRGWSDAIYFGEGSWLTVV.

Only a few counts were recorded for this clonotype. CDR3 residues: CASSSGPGEKLFF. The CDR3 DNA sequence: TGTGCCAGCAGCTCTGGCCCGGGTGAAAAACTGTTTTTT. V and J are TRBV7-2 and TRBJ1-4; D unresolved. Looked up from germline, CDR1 is SGHTA and CDR2 is FQGNSA. V was cut by 4 bases and J by 7 bases, with 10 bases left in between. The CDR3 is 13 residues long. Looking up the rest from reference TRBV7-2 and TRBJ1-4 gives the full variable domain: GAGVSQSPSNKVTEKGKDVELRCDPISGHTALYWYRQSLGQGLEFLIYFQGNSAPDKSGLPSDRFSAERTGGSVSTLTIQRTQQEDSAVYLCASSSGPGEKLFFGSGTQLSVL.

CDR3 region: CASSAGAGEKLFF. In DNA form, the CDR3 reads TGTGCCAGCAGCGCAGGGGCAGGGGAAAAACTGTTTTTT. The gene calls are TRBV2 and TRBJ1-4, with D tentatively TRBD1 (6 bases). V was pared by 6 bases and J by 8 bases, with 13 bases between. This CDR3 has 13 residues. Looked up from germline, CDR1 is SNHLY and CDR2 is FYNNEI.

The V and J genes are TRBV20-1 and TRBJ1-1, with 9 bases identical to TRBD1. V was pared by 1 base and J by 11 bases, with 8 bases of the junction left unmatched. The CDR3 is 13 residues long. CDR1 and CDR2 (germline): DFQATT, SNEGSKA (reference sequence). The CDR3 region is CSARGTGVGRAFF. DNA of the CDR3: TGCAGTGCTAGAGGGACAGGGGTTGGAAGGGCTTTCTTT.

The chain recombines TRBV3-1 with TRBJ2-5; 9 bases fit TRBD2. Germline CDR1 is LGHDT and CDR2 is YNNKEL (reference sequence). After removal of 8 bases from V and 13 bases from J, the junction contained 17 bases not matched to a gene. The CDR3 consists of 14 residues. The CDR3 DNA follows: TGTGCCAGCTCACAGACTAGCGGCCCCTACGAGCGGTACTTC. Translating gives CASSQTSGPYERYF.

Many counts were recorded for this clonotype. The chain is built from TRBV20-1 and TRBJ2-5; the D gene is possibly TRBD2 (5 bases). CDR3 size: 13 residues. V was clipped by 3 bases and J by 2 bases, with 10 bases between them. CDR1 DFQATT and CDR2 SNEGSKA come from the germline V gene (reference sequence). CDR3 sequence (DNA): TGCAGTGCTAGGCTACCGGGGCAAGAGACCCAGTACTTC. Its translation is CSARLPGQETQYF.

V usage is TRBV20-1 and J usage is TRBJ2-7; 9 bases map to TRBD2. The CDR3 has 13 amino acids. Looked up from germline, CDR1 is DFQATT and CDR2 is SNEGSKA (reference sequence). V was pared by 5 bases and J by 0 bases, with 2 bases of the junction left unmatched. The CDR3 here is CSAFSGGSYEQYF. For the CDR3, the DNA is TGCAGTGCTTTTAGCGGGGGCTCCTACGAGCAGTACTTC.

This clonotype was seen only a few times. The chain joins TRBV5-1 to TRBJ2-3, with D perhaps being TRBD1 or TRBD2 (6 bases each). Deletions cut 4 bases from V and 3 bases from J, with 27 bases between. CDR1 is SGHRS, CDR2 YFSETQ, per germline. The CDR3 consists of 19 residues. CDR3: CASSVGRSRGLFSTDTQYF. The CDR3 nucleotides read TGCGCCAGCAGCGTGGGCAGAAGTCGGGGGCTCTTCAGTACAGATACGCAGTATTTT.

This chain uses TRBV20-1 with TRBJ2-7; D unclear. Deletions cut 4 bases from V and 1 base from J, with 14 bases between. The germline V gene has CDR1 DFQATT and CDR2 SNEGSKA (reference sequence). The CDR3 spans 14 residues. The CDR3 nucleotides are TGCAGTGCTATCCCCCCGGGCCGTTCCTACGAGCAGTACTTC. Protein sequence: CSAIPPGRSYEQYF.

There are a few counts of this clonotype. The chain is built from TRBV4-1 and TRBJ1-1, with D unclear. Trimming took 1 base from V and 4 from J, leaving 10 bases between them. This CDR3 spans 14 amino acids. Germline lookup yields CDR1 MGHRA and CDR2 YSYEKL. The CDR3 spells CASSQVQLGTEAFF. CDR3 DNA: TGCGCCAGCAGCCAAGTTCAGTTGGGCACTGAAGCTTTCTTT.

J is TRBJ2-2 and V is TRBV18; 9 bases line up with TRBD1. The CDR3 covers 16 residues. CDR1 and CDR2 (germline): KGHSH, LQKENI. V lost 3 bases, J lost 7 bases, and 9 bases stayed unmatched. This CDR3 reads CASSPPGQGRIGELFF. In nucleotides, the CDR3 is TGTGCCAGCTCACCGCCGGGACAGGGAAGAATCGGGGAGCTGTTTTTT.